The 16 T cell receptor beta chains presented below share a single source sample, sequenced in a study of T cell repertoires in cytomegalovirus infection. TCRdb ran MiXCR on the reads and lists one entry per CDR3 protein. The table shows some 560,000 distinct CDR3 sequences, with 40% occurring only once. Antigens of these TCRs are unknown. The sequencing here drew on cultured PBMCs, taken from culture after CMV antigen stimulation. All receptors come from a human donor in good health (CMV status not recorded). Some clones in this sample may be carry-over from other donors' samples.

This clonotype has just a few counts. The V gene is TRBV20-1, the J gene TRBJ1-4; no clear D. V was trimmed by 5 bases and J by 0 bases, leaving 16 bases between them. The length of the CDR3 is 16 residues. The germline gives CDR1 DFQATT, CDR2 SNEGSKA (reference sequence). The CDR3 bases are TGCAGTGCTCCAAACCCCTCGGGGACAACTAATGAAAAACTGTTTTTT. It translates to CSAPNPSGTTNEKLFF.

This clonotype was found a few times. The chain has TRBV28 and TRBJ2-3; D remains unclear. The CDR3 has 14 amino acids. Germline CDR1 MDHEN, CDR2 SYDVKM. The V end lost 6 bases, the J end lost 6 bases, and 16 bases lay between the germline ends. The CDR3 region has the DNA TGTGCCAGCAGCCCCCGACTGGGCGAGGATACGCAGTATTTT. Protein product: CASSPRLGEDTQYF.

The rearrangement uses TRBV7-2 and TRBJ2-1; maybe TRBD2 (6 bases). CDR3 length: 16 residues. V lost 5 bases to trimming and J lost 7 bases, with 21 bases between them. CDR1 is SGHTA, CDR2 FQGNSA, per germline. The CDR3 bases are TGTGCCAGCAGCCCCCCCCCGGGTAGCGGTAAAAATGAGCAGTTCTTC. Translating gives CASSPPPGSGKNEQFF.

There are a few counts of this clonotype. The chain combines TRBV4-1 with TRBJ2-1; TRBD1 matches at 10 bases. V was pared by 3 bases and J by 7 bases, with 9 bases of the junction left unmatched. This CDR3 is 16 amino acids long. Germline V gene lookup returns CDR1 MGHRA and CDR2 YSYEKL. CDR3 nucleotide sequence: TGCGCCAGCAGCCATCGTGGTGGACAGGGGGGAAATGAGCAGTTCTTC. Protein sequence: CASSHRGGQGGNEQFF.

The J gene is TRBJ2-7, the V gene TRBV20-1, with 10 bases fitting TRBD2. The germline V gene encodes CDR1 DFQATT and CDR2 SNEGSKA (reference sequence). The ends lost 3 bases at V and 3 bases at J; junction bases unmatched: 5. The CDR3 is 14 residues long. CDR3 residues: CSARASGGFYEQYF. The DNA of the CDR3 is TGCAGTGCTAGGGCTAGCGGGGGATTCTACGAGCAGTACTTC.

Only a few counts were recorded for this clonotype. The V gene is TRBV7-2, the J gene TRBJ2-5; 14 bases are a match to TRBD2. CDR1 SGHTA and CDR2 FQGNSA come from the germline V gene. V lost 5 bases, J lost 5 bases, and 7 bases stayed unmatched. The CDR3 runs to 16 residues. The CDR3 nucleotides are TGTGCCAGCAGCCCGGGACTAGCGGGGGAGGCGGAGACCCAGTACTTC. It yields the protein CASSPGLAGEAETQYF. The whole variable domain, remainder taken from reference TRBV7-2 and TRBJ2-5, is GAGVSQSPSNKVTEKGKDVELRCDPISGHTALYWYRQSLGQGLEFLIYFQGNSAPDKSGLPSDRFSAERTGGSVSTLTIQRTQQEDSAVYLCASSPGLAGEAETQYFGPGTRLLVL.

As to this clonotype: Germline and junction disagree at one end, which may indicate a read error. The rearrangement uses TRBV7-9 and TRBJ1-4; D unresolved. This CDR3 has 12 amino acids. Germline V lookup: CDR1 SEHNR, CDR2 FQNEAQ (reference sequence). The CDR3 DNA sequence: TGTGCCAGCAGCGACCGGGAGCTGCAGGTGATTTTT. It is translated as CASSDRELQVIF.

The CDR3 sequence is CASSLGDGPYEQYF. The DNA for the CDR3 is TGTGCCAGCAGCCTAGGGGACGGGCCCTACGAGCAGTACTTC. This rearrangement joins TRBV12-3 or TRBV12-4 to TRBJ2-7, with D perhaps given as TRBD1 or TRBD2 (5 bases each). The CDR3 spans 14 residues. V dropped 6 bases and J dropped 2 bases, with 14 bases sitting between them.

V and J are TRBV12-3 or TRBV12-4 and TRBJ2-3; D is perhaps TRBD1 (6 bases). The CDR3 runs to 11 residues. Trimming pared 9 bases from V and 6 bases from J, leaving 10 bases between. The CDR3 nucleotides read TGTGCCAGTGAGGGGGTTGATACGCAGTATTTT. This codes for CASEGVDTQYF.

The chain couples TRBV4-2 to TRBJ1-6, with 7 bases aligning to TRBD1. This CDR3 region has 15 residues. J was trimmed by 10 bases and V by 3 bases; bases with no gene match: 9. Germline-derived CDR1 and CDR2 are LGHNA and YNFKEQ. The CDR3 reads CASSQVDRDESPLHF. In DNA, the CDR3 is TGTGCCAGCAGCCAGGTTGACAGGGATGAATCACCCCTCCACTTT.

Details on this clonotype: A junction boundary mismatches the germline segment, possibly from a read error. The chain joins TRBV5-4 to TRBJ2-5; TRBD1 agrees at 7 bases. Germline lookup yields CDR1 SGHNT and CDR2 YYREEE (reference sequence). The CDR3 is 12 residues long. The CDR3 DNA reads TGTGCCAGCAGATTGGACAGGGAGACCCAGTACTTC. It codes for CASRLDRETQYF. The whole variable domain, remainder taken from reference TRBV5-4 and TRBJ2-5, is ETGVTQSPTHLIKTRGQQVTLRCSSQSGHNTVSWYQQALGQGPQFIFQYYREEENGRGNFPPRFSGLQFPNYSSELNVNALELDDSALYLCASRLDRETQYFGPGTRLLVL.

This clonotype showed up just a few times. The chain is built from TRBV7-8 and TRBJ2-1; possibly TRBD1 for D (7 bases). The CDR3 is made up of 16 amino acids. CDR1 and CDR2 from the germline V gene are SGHVS and FQNEAQ. The V gene lost 1 base and the J gene lost 6 bases, with 16 bases spanning the gap. The CDR3 is CASSLGPPQGGNEQFF. The CDR3 bases are TGTGCCAGCAGCTTAGGGCCACCGCAGGGGGGCAATGAGCAGTTCTTC.

V is TRBV20-1 and J is TRBJ2-1, with 7 bases identical to TRBD1. CDR3 length: 16 amino acids. Germline CDR1 reads DFQATT; CDR2 reads SNEGSKA (reference sequence). V lost 4 bases and J lost 6; bases outside the gene matches: 15. The CDR3 DNA follows: TGCAGTGCTACATCACTCAGGGGGTCGGGAATCAATGAGCAGTTCTTC. Amino acid sequence: CSATSLRGSGINEQFF.

In this sample, this clonotype turned up once. This sequence joins TRBV19 and TRBJ2-1, with 13 positions matching TRBD2. The CDR3 length is 18 residues. Germline V gene data show CDR1 as LNHDA and CDR2 as SQIVND (reference sequence). J lost 2 bases, V lost 6 bases, and 10 bases had no gene match. Here the CDR3 DNA reads TGTGCCAGTAGACAACTGGGACTAGCGGGGAAGGCCTACAATGAGCAGTTCTTC. It translates to CASRQLGLAGKAYNEQFF.

This clonotype was counted at least ten times. This rearrangement joins TRBV7-2 to TRBJ1-5; a weak D match, TRBD1 (6 bases). V was shortened by 3 bases and J by 5 bases, with 8 bases between the two germline ends. Germline CDR1 is SGHTA and CDR2 is FQGNSA. CDR3 length: 13 residues. CDR3 loop: CASSFHRDQPQHF. DNA of the CDR3: TGTGCCAGCAGCTTCCACAGGGATCAGCCCCAGCATTTT.

The chain recombines TRBV7-2 with TRBJ1-2; D remains unclear. V lost 10 bases, J lost 4 bases, and 19 bases lay in between. The CDR3 sequence is 14 residues long. The germline V gene has CDR1 SGHTA and CDR2 FQGNSA. The CDR3 DNA follows: TGTGCCATCTCCTCCCCAGGAAACTTCTATGGCTACACCTTC. It yields the protein CAISSPGNFYGYTF. Complete variable domain (other parts from reference TRBV7-2 and TRBJ1-2): GAGVSQSPSNKVTEKGKDVELRCDPISGHTALYWYRQSLGQGLEFLIYFQGNSAPDKSGLPSDRFSAERTGGSVSTLTIQRTQQEDSAVYLCAISSPGNFYGYTFGSGTRLTVV.